Listed below are T cell receptor beta chains from one sample, sequenced in a study of response to subunit inactivated influenza vaccine. TCRdb ran MiXCR on the RT-PCR reads and lists one entry per CDR3 protein. The repertoire holds about 540,000 distinct CDR3 sequences, with 14% as singletons. Sample: PBMCs from blood, taken 12 days after vaccination. Receptors were obtained from a middle-aged man who received an inactivated influenza vaccine. CDR3s include the opening cysteine and the closing phenylalanine or tryptophan. The D gene is left open where the match is weak. A row's size may be missing; if present it is once, few, many or a size class.

>TRBV24-1|few|TRBD1|TRBJ2-5
TGTGCCACCAGTGATCCGGGACAGGTCCAGACCCAGTACTTC
CATSDPGQVQTQYF
>TRBV7-8|.|.|TRBJ2-7
TGTGCCAGCAGCTCTTCCCCGGAGGACGAGCAGTACTTC
CASSSSPEDEQYF
>TRBV20-1|.|TRBD1|TRBJ2-2
TGCAGTGCTAGGAAACAGGGGTTGAACACCGGGGAGCTGTTTTTT
CSARKQGLNTGELFF
>TRBV9|.|.|TRBJ2-5
TGTGCCAGCAGCGTGGGCCCCCTAGGGGAGCGAGAGACCCAGTACTTC
CASSVGPLGERETQYF
>TRBV11-2|many|TRBD2|TRBJ2-1
TGTGCCAGCAGCTTAAGGAGGACTAGCGGGAATGAGCAGTTCTTC
CASSLRRTSGNEQFF
>TRBV18|few|.|TRBJ2-3
TGTGCCAGCTCACCCCTCCAGGGAGCCACAGATACGCAGTATTTT
CASSPLQGATDTQYF
>TRBV20-1|many|.|TRBJ1-1
TGCAGTGCTACGACCGGACATTTGAACACTGAAGCTTTCTTT
CSATTGHLNTEAFF
>TRBV27|few|TRBD2|TRBJ2-3
TGTGCCAGCAGTTTGACCGGAAGCGGGAGGGTCACAGATACGCAGTATTTT
CASSLTGSGRVTDTQYF
>TRBV7-9|many|.|TRBJ2-1
TGTGCCAGCAGCACCAGCCCCCTAGAGCAGTTCTTC
CASSTSPLEQFF
>TRBV3-1|.|.|TRBJ2-7
TGTGCCAGCAGCCAAGATCCGACCGAAGGGAGGACCTACGAGCAGTACTTC
CASSQDPTEGRTYEQYF
>TRBV12-3/TRBV12-4|.|.|TRBJ2-3
TGTGCCAGCAGGTTAAGCACAGATACGCAGTATTTT
CASRLSTDTQYF
>TRBV24-1|.|TRBD2|TRBJ2-1
TGTGCCACCAGTGATGAGGGACTAGCGGGGTACAATGAGCAGTTCTTC
CATSDEGLAGYNEQFF
>TRBV2|few|.|TRBJ2-3
TGTGCCAGCAGTGAAGCAGGACGGAAATCTCCCACAGATACGCAGTATTTT
CASSEAGRKSPTDTQYF
>TRBV5-5|.|.|TRBJ1-6
TGTGCCAGCCAGTCTGTCAAGAGCTCCTATAATTCACCCCTCCACTTT
CASQSVKSSYNSPLHF